This entry describes one TCR beta chain. The method was immunoSEQ multiplex PCR; TCRdb's version includes in-frame clones alone and lacks a portion of them. Here the sample spans tens of thousands of clones, about 81% being singletons. The sample originates from a study of PD-1 blockade in mismatch repair-deficient tumors. The CDR3 sequence is 17 residues long. Germline assignment: CDR1 SGHTA and CDR2 FQGNSA. After removal of 5 bases from V and 1 base from J, the junction contained 11 bases not matched to a gene. Here the sequenced sample was PBMCs, taken before pembrolizumab treatment. This chain connects TRBV7-2 to TRBJ1-5; 7 bases line up with TRBD1. This clonotype was sampled from an adult with mismatch repair-deficient cancer. DNA for the CDR3: TGTGCCAGCAGCGCGTATAGACAGGGTCTCAGCAATCAGCCCCAGCATTTT. This translates into CASSAYRQGLSNQPQHF.